The rows below give T cell receptor beta chains drawn from one sample of a study of blood T cell repertoires in COVID-19. Generated by immunoSEQ multiplex PCR, the TCRdb table keeps only in-frame clones and is missing some. Found here are some 350,000 clones, around 90% of them singletons; the top ten hold 6.5% to 8%. The sequencing input was peripheral blood. These receptors all come from a man between 18 and 35 years old with active or convalescent COVID-19. Each CDR3 is given with its conserved first and last residue. D genes are given only for firm matches. The size of a clone is reported for some rows only, either as once, few or many, or as a class for expanded clones.

TRBJ1-6 | TRBD1 | . | TRBV28 | CASTKRGQGSSPLHF | TGTGCCAGCACCAAGAGGGGACAGGGAAGCTCACCCCTCCACTTT
TRBJ1-6 | TRBD1 | once | TRBV7-2 | CASSFQGVTDSPLHF | TGTGCCAGCAGCTTTCAGGGGGTGACTGATTCACCCCTCCACTTT
TRBJ2-5 | . | . | TRBV24-1 | CATGLQETQYF | TGTGCCACGGGACTCCAAGAGACCCAGTACTTC
TRBJ1-2 | . | . | TRBV6-1 | CASSERLGRGYGYTF | TGTGCCAGCAGTGAAAGATTAGGGAGGGGCTATGGCTACACCTTC
TRBJ2-7 | TRBD2 | . | TRBV5-1 | CASSSGLAGGGEQYF | TGCGCCAGCAGCTCGGGACTAGCGGGAGGGGGCGAGCAGTACTTC
TRBJ1-5 | . | few | TRBV19 | CASSSDSYSNQPQHF | TGTGCCAGTAGCTCGGACAGCTATAGCAATCAGCCCCAGCATTTT
TRBJ2-3 | TRBD2 | . | TRBV2 | CASTLRGLAGAPGDTQYF | TGTGCCAGCACCCTGAGGGGTTTAGCGGGGGCCCCGGGAGATACGCAGTATTTT
TRBJ1-6 | . | once | TRBV27 | CASTDDSHNSPLHF | TGTGCCAGCACCGACGATAGCCATAATTCACCCCTCCACTTT
TRBJ2-2 | . | . | TRBV27 | CASRREKNTGELFF | TGTGCCAGCAGACGGGAAAAGAACACCGGGGAGCTGTTTTTT
TRBJ1-6 | . | few | TRBV3-1/TRBV3-2 | CASSQTGGNSPLHF | TGTGCCAGCAGCCAAACGGGAGGGAATTCACCCCTCCACTTT
TRBJ2-7 | TRBD1 | . | TRBV5-6 | CASSPGQGHYEQYF | TGTGCCAGCAGCCCCGGACAGGGCCACTACGAGCAGTACTTC
TRBJ1-1 | . | . | TRBV11-2 | CASSHGHNTEAFF | TGTGCCAGCAGCCACGGACACAACACTGAAGCTTTCTTT
TRBJ1-5 | . | . | TRBV14 | CASSQYGNQPQHF | TGTGCCAGCAGCCAATACGGGAATCAGCCCCAGCATTTT
TRBJ1-6 | . | . | TRBV4-2 | CASSQDGTKPNSPLHF | TGTGCCAGCAGCCAAGACGGGACAAAGCCAAATTCACCCCTCCACTTT
TRBJ2-2 | TRBD2 | . | TRBV7-7 | CASSRTSGSAGELFF | TGTGCTAGCAGCCGGACTAGCGGGAGTGCCGGGGAGCTGTTTTTT
TRBJ2-5 | TRBD2 | . | TRBV4-1 | CASSQETSGRLETQYF | TGCGCCAGCAGCCAAGAGACTAGCGGGAGGTTGGAGACCCAGTACTTC
TRBJ1-5 | . | . | TRBV6-5 | CASSYSGVLDQPQHF | TGTGCCAGCAGTTACTCGGGCGTCTTGGATCAGCCCCAGCATTTT
TRBJ2-7 | TRBD2 | . | TRBV4-3 | CASSQTLAGGPGYEQYF | TGCGCCAGCAGCCAAACCCTAGCGGGGGGGCCCGGCTACGAGCAGTACTTC
TRBJ1-2 | TRBD1 | . | TRBV27 | CASTGGQLVYGYTF | TGTGCCAGCACCGGGGGACAGTTGGTCTATGGCTACACCTTC
TRBJ1-2 | . | . | TRBV12-3/TRBV12-4 | CASSLEVNYGYTF | TGTGCCAGCAGTCTGGAGGTCAACTATGGCTACACCTTC
TRBJ2-1 | TRBD2 | few | TRBV6-6 | CASGSSGSRAHEQFF | TGTGCCAGCGGCTCTAGCGGGTCAAGGGCCCATGAGCAGTTCTTC
TRBJ1-1 | . | once | TRBV24-1 | CATSDSAGANTEAFF | TGTGCCACCAGTGATTCAGCCGGAGCGAACACTGAAGCTTTCTTT
TRBJ2-1 | TRBD2 | . | TRBV7-8 | CASSPRAGTTYNEQFF | TGTGCCAGCAGCCCCCGGGCCGGGACTACATACAATGAGCAGTTCTTC
TRBJ1-3 | . | . | TRBV28 | CASSLTGSGNTIYF | TGTGCCAGCAGTTTAACAGGGTCCGGAAACACCATATATTTT
TRBJ1-6 | . | once | TRBV10-3 | CAISEAQSSYNSPLHF | TGTGCCATCAGTGAGGCACAGAGCTCCTATAATTCACCCCTCCACTTT
TRBJ1-2 | TRBD1 | . | TRBV5-6 | CASIRQGLGYDYGYTF | TGTGCCAGCATCCGACAGGGGCTTGGGTATGACTATGGCTACACCTTC
TRBJ2-7 | TRBD2 | . | TRBV7-6 | CASSLGTSGSSYEQYF | TGTGCCAGCAGCTTAGGGACTAGCGGGAGCTCCTACGAGCAGTACTTC
TRBJ1-2 | . | . | TRBV5-6 | CASSLDYGYTF | TGTGCCAGCAGCCTAGATTATGGCTACACCTTC
TRBJ1-1 | TRBD1 | few | TRBV19 | CASNVPGGAGTEAFF | TGTGCCAGTAACGTCCCAGGGGGCGCAGGGACTGAAGCTTTCTTT
TRBJ1-5 | . | . | TRBV10-3 | CATQGVGNQPQHF | TGTGCCACTCAAGGGGTGGGCAATCAGCCCCAGCATTTT
TRBJ2-1 | TRBD2 | . | TRBV28 | CASVGLAGDSYNEQFF | TGTGCCAGCGTAGGACTAGCGGGGGACTCCTACAATGAGCAGTTCTTC
TRBJ2-5 | . | few | TRBV9 | CASSVDGPTGETQYF | TGTGCCAGCAGCGTAGACGGACCGACAGGAGAGACCCAGTACTTC
TRBJ2-3 | . | once | TRBV9 | CASSVGLMDTDTQYF | TGTGCCAGCAGCGTGGGCCTGATGGACACAGATACGCAGTATTTT
TRBJ2-1 | TRBD1 | once | TRBV7-8 | CASSFPGTGYEQFF | TGTGCCAGCAGCTTTCCGGGGACAGGGTATGAGCAGTTCTTC
TRBJ1-5 | . | once | TRBV28 | CASSVLGGGQPQHF | TGTGCCAGCAGTGTATTGGGGGGAGGTCAGCCCCAGCATTTT
TRBJ2-7 | . | . | TRBV15 | CATSRVGGGYSYEQYF | TGTGCCACCAGCAGAGTAGGGGGGGGGTACTCCTACGAGCAGTACTTC
TRBJ1-2 | TRBD1 | . | TRBV19 | CASSRGQGRNYGYTF | TGTGCCAGTAGTAGGGGACAGGGGCGAAACTATGGCTACACCTTC
TRBJ1-1 | . | . | TRBV2 | CASSEGQRNTEAFF | TGTGCCAGCAGTGAAGGCCAGCGGAACACTGAAGCTTTCTTT
TRBJ2-2 | . | . | TRBV19 | CASSMVGRANTGELFF | TGTGCCAGTAGTATGGTGGGCAGGGCGAACACCGGGGAGCTGTTTTTT
TRBJ2-5 | TRBD1 | . | TRBV6-6 | CASIARGQKETQYF | TGTGCCAGCATTGCCAGGGGGCAGAAAGAGACCCAGTACTTC
TRBJ1-2 | TRBD1 | . | TRBV6-5 | CASTPGGLGYTF | TGTGCCAGCACTCCAGGGGGGCTTGGCTACACCTTC
TRBJ1-4 | TRBD1 | . | TRBV30 | CAWGRGTGREKLFF | TGTGCCTGGGGGAGGGGGACAGGGCGTGAAAAACTGTTTTTT
TRBJ1-1 | . | . | TRBV18 | CASSDRRGGNTEAFF | TGTGCCAGCTCCGACAGAAGGGGCGGGAACACTGAAGCTTTCTTT
TRBJ2-7 | . | . | TRBV7-9 | CASSQAPRSYEQYF | TGTGCCAGCAGTCAAGCCCCCCGTTCCTACGAGCAGTACTTC
TRBJ1-5 | TRBD1 | . | TRBV10-3 | CAIRATGEGPQHF | TGTGCCATCAGGGCTACAGGGGAAGGGCCCCAGCATTTT
TRBJ2-3 | TRBD2 | once | TRBV9 | CASSARLAADTQYF | TGTGCCAGCAGCGCAAGACTAGCGGCAGATACGCAGTATTTT
TRBJ1-1 | . | . | TRBV7-9 | CASSLYNQGRTEAFF | TGTGCCAGCAGCTTATATAATCAGGGCCGTACTGAAGCTTTCTTT
TRBJ1-1 | . | . | TRBV19 | CASSNRWNTEAFF | TGTGCCAGTAGTAACAGGTGGAACACTGAAGCTTTCTTT
TRBJ1-6 | TRBD1 | . | TRBV24-1 | CATSDNRGSPLHF | TGTGCCACCAGTGACAACAGGGGCTCACCCCTCCACTTT
TRBJ1-6 | . | . | TRBV19 | CASSITVNSPLHF | TGTGCCAGTAGTATAACGGTTAATTCACCCCTCCACTTT
TRBJ2-7 | TRBD1 | . | TRBV28 | CASMGRQGANEQYF | TGTGCCAGCATGGGGAGGCAGGGGGCAAACGAGCAGTACTTC
TRBJ1-2 | TRBD1 | . | TRBV27 | CASSPSGQGRIGYTF | TGTGCCAGCAGTCCCAGCGGACAGGGAAGGATTGGCTACACCTTC
TRBJ2-3 | . | . | TRBV27 | CASSFRRGLTDTQYF | TGTGCCAGCAGTTTTCGGCGAGGACTCACAGATACGCAGTATTTT
TRBJ1-1 | . | . | TRBV18 | CASSPARPGYTEAFF | TGTGCCAGCTCACCCGCACGACCCGGGTACACTGAAGCTTTCTTT
TRBJ2-1 | . | . | TRBV7-2 | CASSSGDEQFF | TGTGCCAGCAGCTCAGGTGATGAGCAGTTCTTC